The 26 T cell receptor beta chains below come from one sample, sequenced in a study of vaccination and CD4 T cells after COVID-19. Treatment given: roughly nine-day PBMC culture with coronavirus spike peptide pools or control peptides (ViraFEST assay). Antigens for these TCRs are unknown. Cultured CD4+ T cell DNA was sequenced using the Oncomine TCR Beta short-read assay. TCRdb reanalysed the PCR reads using MiXCR and keeps one entry per CDR3 protein. The sample has roughly 20,000 distinct CDR3 sequences, about 44% seen once; the top ten hold roughly 8.1%. The sample in question was CD4+ T cells from blood, cultured in vitro, obtained after SARS-CoV-2 vaccination. The receptor source for this set is a human donor who had recovered from COVID-19.

In its sample, this clonotype was seen a few times. This sequence joins TRBV7-2 and TRBJ1-2, with a tentative D call TRBD1 (6 bases). CDR1 and CDR2 (germline): SGHTA, FQGNSA. V gave up 4 bases and J gave up 0 bases, with 12 bases separating them. The CDR3 has 15 amino acids. CDR3 DNA: TGTGCCAGCAGCTCCCGGACAGCAACTAACTATGGCTACACCTTC. It specifies CASSSRTATNYGYTF.

The chain recombines TRBV6-5 with TRBJ1-3; D possibly corresponds to TRBD1 (5 bases). Germline V gene sequence: CDR1 MNHEY, CDR2 SVGAGI. This CDR3 is built from 16 residues. V was trimmed by 1 base and J by 0 bases, leaving 10 bases between them. This chain's CDR3 is CASSYLGASSGNTIYF. DNA for the CDR3: TGTGCCAGCAGTTACTTAGGGGCTAGCTCTGGAAACACCATATATTTT.

This clonotype has only a few counts. This chain joins TRBV20-1 and TRBJ2-5; 14 positions match TRBD2. The CDR3 consists of 15 residues. The germline gives CDR1 DFQATT, CDR2 SNEGSKA (reference sequence). V lost 3 bases to trimming and J lost 5 bases; unmatched junction nucleotides: 5. CDR3 nucleotides: TGCAGTGCTAGGACTAGCGGGGGGGCAACCGAGACCCAGTACTTC. This codes for CSARTSGGATETQYF.

This clonotype was detected a few times. This chain connects TRBV6-2 or TRBV6-3 to TRBJ1-1; a possible D gene is TRBD1 (6 bases). Germline V gives CDR1 MNHEY, CDR2 SVGEGT. V was trimmed by 10 bases and J by 1 base, leaving 13 bases between them. The length of the CDR3 is 13 residues. This CDR3 reads CATRAGANTEAFF. CDR3 nucleotide sequence: TGTGCCACAAGGGCAGGGGCGAACACTGAAGCTTTCTTT.

The chain employs TRBV18 and TRBJ1-2; D unclear. The CDR3 contains 12 residues. In germline, CDR1 is KGHSH, CDR2 LQKENI. Trimming left V 5 bases short and J 2 bases short, with 6 bases between. The CDR3 DNA follows: TGTGCCAGCTCAGGCCGGAACTATGGCTACACCTTC. Residues: CASSGRNYGYTF.

In the case of this clonotype: A read error may account for a junction end that differs from germline. The V call is TRBV7-6, the J call TRBJ1-6; D ambiguous. CDR3 length equals 13 residues. The V gene's germline CDR1 is SGHVS and CDR2 FNYEAQ. This chain's CDR3 is CASSFKWNSPHHF. Here the CDR3 DNA reads TGTGCCAGCAGCTTTAAGTGGAATTCACCCCACCACTTT.

This clonotype was counted only a few times. The chain joins TRBV20-1 to TRBJ2-3; 8 nucleotides agree with TRBD1. The length of the CDR3 is 14 residues. J gave up 1 base and V 6 bases, and 6 bases lay outside the gene matches. The germline V gene encodes CDR1 DFQATT and CDR2 SNEGSKA (reference sequence). CDR3 sequence: CSAVKGQGTDTQYF. For the CDR3, the DNA is TGCAGTGCCGTTAAGGGACAGGGCACAGATACGCAGTATTTT.

The chain uses TRBV27 and TRBJ1-2; 8 bases fit TRBD1. CDR3 length: 16 amino acids. Per germline, CDR1 MNHEY and CDR2 SMNVEV (reference sequence). J gave up 3 bases and V 6 bases, and 12 bases lay outside the gene matches. The CDR3 sequence: CASSRHQGARDYGYTF. The CDR3 DNA reads TGTGCCAGCAGCAGACACCAGGGGGCGAGGGACTATGGCTACACCTTC.

This clonotype was counted only a few times. The V call is TRBV19, the J call TRBJ2-2, with D unclear. V gave up 6 bases and J gave up 6 bases, with 11 bases separating them. Germline V gene lookup returns CDR1 LNHDA and CDR2 SQIVND (reference sequence). This CDR3 has 13 amino acids. The DNA of the CDR3 is TGTGCCAGTAGCCCAACAAGGGCCGGGGAGCTGTTTTTT. It is translated as CASSPTRAGELFF.

This clonotype has just a few counts. V usage is TRBV7-9 and J usage is TRBJ1-5; D remains ambiguous. The CDR3 consists of 14 residues. Germline-derived CDR1 and CDR2 are SEHNR and FQNEAQ (reference sequence). V lost 5 bases and J 4 bases, leaving 12 bases between the germline ends. In DNA form, the CDR3 reads TGTGCCAGCAGCCTGTCGCCCTTTAATCAGCCCCAGCATTTT. This encodes CASSLSPFNQPQHF.

This clonotype appeared a few times. This chain joins TRBV6-5 and TRBJ2-5; 8 nucleotides agree with TRBD1. The germline CDR1 and CDR2 sequences are MNHEY and SVGAGI. Unmatched junction bases numbered 2, after V lost 4 bases and J lost 4 bases. The length of the CDR3 is 13 residues. DNA of the CDR3: TGTGCCAGCAGTTTCAGGGGGCGAGAGACCCAGTACTTC. Translated: CASSFRGRETQYF.

This clonotype was seen a few times. The chain is built from TRBV10-3 and TRBJ2-4, with TRBD1 identical over 9 bases. The CDR3 length is 15 residues. The V segment lost 2 bases and the J segment 5 bases; nucleotides outside the gene matches: 4. Germline V gene data show CDR1 as ENHRY and CDR2 as SYGVKD. CDR3 sequence (DNA): TGTGCCATCAGTGAGCCGGGACAGGGTGAAAACATTCAGTACTTC. Residues: CAISEPGQGENIQYF.

The rearrangement joins TRBV7-2 to TRBJ1-1; 7 bases are shared with TRBD1. CDR3 size: 15 residues. Trimming took 5 bases from V and 5 from J; bases not matched to a gene: 11. Germline V gives CDR1 SGHTA, CDR2 FQGNSA. CDR3 in DNA: TGTGCCAGCAGCCCGAGGACAGGATGGGGTACTGAAGCTTTCTTT. This gives the protein CASSPRTGWGTEAFF. The entire variable domain, with the rest obtained from reference TRBV7-2 and TRBJ1-1, is as follows: GAGVSQSPSNKVTEKGKDVELRCDPISGHTALYWYRQSLGQGLEFLIYFQGNSAPDKSGLPSDRFSAERTGGSVSTLTIQRTQQEDSAVYLCASSPRTGWGTEAFFGQGTRLTVV.

Only a few counts were recorded for this clonotype. This chain links TRBV7-2 with TRBJ2-5; the match to TRBD2 covers 9 bases. The CDR3 is 16 amino acids. Germline lookup yields CDR1 SGHTA and CDR2 FQGNSA. Trimming took 1 base from V and 2 from J; bases not matched to a gene: 5. DNA for the CDR3: TGTGCCAGCAGCTTAGATGATCTAGCGGGACAAGAGACCCAGTACTTC. It encodes CASSLDDLAGQETQYF.

The CDR3 here is CASSLPSFGTSGRKYNEQFF. The CDR3 bases are TGTGCCAGCAGCTTGCCATCCTTCGGGACTAGCGGGAGGAAGTACAATGAGCAGTTCTTC. The chain joins TRBV5-6 to TRBJ2-1, with 15 positions matching TRBD2. The CDR3 has 20 residues. Germline CDR1 SGHDT, CDR2 YYEEEE. V was clipped by 1 base and J by 4 bases; unmatched bases: 12.

The V call is TRBV28, the J call TRBJ2-3; D may be TRBD1 (5 bases). Germline values: CDR1 MDHEN, CDR2 SYDVKM. V dropped 5 bases and J dropped 7 bases, with 19 bases sitting between them. The CDR3 loop spans 15 amino acids. Here the CDR3 reads CASSAQGSKTYTQYF. For the CDR3, the DNA is TGTGCCAGCAGTGCTCAGGGTTCTAAAACTTATACGCAGTATTTT.

The chain joins TRBV6-5 to TRBJ2-7; TRBD1 might be the D (5 bases). CDR3 length: 17 residues. Germline loops: CDR1 MNHEY, CDR2 SVGAGI. Trimming took off 0 bases at V and 3 bases at J, with 18 bases between the two ends. The CDR3 sequence: CASSYSTIGAGFYEQYF. The CDR3 DNA follows: TGTGCCAGCAGTTACTCGACGATCGGCGCAGGGTTCTACGAGCAGTACTTC.

V gene TRBV15 combines with J gene TRBJ1-5, with a tentative D call TRBD1 (5 bases). Trimming took 4 bases from V and 9 from J, leaving 16 bases between them. CDR1 is LNHNV and CDR2 is YYDKDF in the germline V gene (reference sequence). This CDR3 region has 14 residues. The CDR3: CATSTRQTERPQHF. The CDR3 bases are TGTGCCACCAGCACTAGACAGACCGAACGGCCCCAGCATTTT. Full variable domain (missing parts from reference TRBV15 and TRBJ1-5): DAMVIQNPRYQVTQFGKPVTLSCSQTLNHNVMYWYQQKSSQAPKLLFHYYDKDFNNEADTPDNFQSRRPNTSFCFLDIRSPGLGDTAMYLCATSTRQTERPQHFGDGTRLSIL.

With respect to this clonotype: An end of the junction differs from the germline gene, which may be a read error. The chain recombines TRBV11-2 with TRBJ2-1, with D perhaps matching TRBD1 or TRBD2 (5 bases each). Germline V lookup: CDR1 SGHAT, CDR2 FQNNGV. This CDR3 comprises 14 residues. CDR3: CASSPGTTLNKQFF. The CDR3 nucleotides are TGTGCCAGCAGCCCCGGGACGACCCTCAATAAGCAGTTCTTC.

This clonotype came up a few times. The chain couples TRBV24-1 to TRBJ2-3; D is perhaps TRBD2 (6 bases). Germline V lookup: CDR1 KGHDR, CDR2 SFDVKD. The CDR3 is 13 amino acids. The V end was cut by 6 bases, the J end by 11 bases, with 17 bases between. The CDR3 region is CATSFRGLPVQYF. Written as DNA, the CDR3 is TGTGCCACCAGTTTCCGGGGACTGCCCGTGCAGTATTTT.

V is TRBV6-1 and J is TRBJ2-7; 8 bases match TRBD1. Germline CDR1 reads MNHNS; CDR2 reads SASEGT. The CDR3 extends over 13 amino acids. Trimming at V came to 6 bases and at J to 4 bases, leaving 5 bases not matched to a gene. For the CDR3, the DNA is TGTGCCAGCAGGCAAGGACAGGGTTACGAGCAGTACTTC. Amino acid sequence: CASRQGQGYEQYF.

The J gene is TRBJ2-3, the V gene TRBV7-9; 7 bases fit TRBD2. CDR3 length: 15 amino acids. V gave up 5 bases and J gave up 0 bases; unmatched junction bases: 5. Germline loops: CDR1 SEHNR, CDR2 FQNEAQ (reference sequence). CDR3 in amino acids: CASSPWRESTDTQYF. The CDR3, as DNA: TGTGCCAGCAGCCCATGGCGGGAGAGCACAGATACGCAGTATTTT.

The table lists this clonotype with a few counts. This chain connects TRBV7-6 to TRBJ1-1; D gene ambiguous. This CDR3 comprises 14 residues. Per the germline V gene, CDR1 is SGHVS and CDR2 is FNYEAQ. Between the trimmed V and J ends, which lost 1 base and 3 bases, there was a span of 9 bases. The CDR3 sequence is CASSLGLGDTEAFF. The DNA for the CDR3 is TGTGCCAGCAGCTTAGGTTTGGGAGACACTGAAGCTTTCTTT.

The chain carries TRBV2 and TRBJ2-7; TRBD1 might be the D (6 bases). The V gene's germline CDR1 is SNHLY and CDR2 FYNNEI. This CDR3 is built from 14 residues. The V gene lost 3 bases and the J gene lost 10 bases, with 19 bases spanning the gap. CDR3 loop: CASSEVRGANPQYF. CDR3 nucleotides: TGTGCCAGCAGTGAGGTCAGGGGCGCGAACCCCCAGTACTTC.

The chain links TRBV6-1 to TRBJ1-6; D is undetermined. This CDR3 has 15 amino acids. V gave up 6 bases and J gave up 3 bases, with 12 bases separating them. Looked up from germline, CDR1 is MNHNS and CDR2 is SASEGT. DNA of the CDR3: TGTGCCAGCAGCCGTCGGGAGGTCTATAATTCACCCCTCCACTTT. As protein: CASSRREVYNSPLHF.

The chain joins TRBV6-1 to TRBJ2-3, with 8 bases lining up with TRBD2. This CDR3 contains 17 residues. V lost 6 bases to trimming and J lost 4 bases; unmatched junction nucleotides: 15. CDR1 MNHNS and CDR2 SASEGT come from the germline V gene. The CDR3 DNA reads as TGTGCCAGCAGCGGAGTAGCGGGGAGGGGTTTGGCAGATACGCAGTATTTT. Amino acids: CASSGVAGRGLADTQYF.